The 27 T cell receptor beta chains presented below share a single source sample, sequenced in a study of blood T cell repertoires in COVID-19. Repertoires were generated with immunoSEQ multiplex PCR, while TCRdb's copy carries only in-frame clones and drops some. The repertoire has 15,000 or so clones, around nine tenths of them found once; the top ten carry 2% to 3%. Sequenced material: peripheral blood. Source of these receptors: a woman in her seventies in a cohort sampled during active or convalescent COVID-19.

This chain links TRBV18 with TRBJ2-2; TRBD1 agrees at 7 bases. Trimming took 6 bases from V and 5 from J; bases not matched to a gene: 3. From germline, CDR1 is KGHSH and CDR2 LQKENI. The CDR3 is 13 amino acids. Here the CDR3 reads CASSSDRTGELFF. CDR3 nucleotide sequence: TGTGCCAGCTCCTCGGACAGGACCGGGGAGCTGTTTTTT.

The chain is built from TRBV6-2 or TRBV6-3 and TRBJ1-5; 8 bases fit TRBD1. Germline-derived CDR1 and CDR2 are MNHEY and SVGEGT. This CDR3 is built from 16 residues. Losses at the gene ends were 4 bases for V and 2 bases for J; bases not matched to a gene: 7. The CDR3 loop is CASSFGQGRGNQPQHF. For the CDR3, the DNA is TGTGCCAGCAGTTTTGGACAGGGTAGGGGCAATCAGCCCCAGCATTTT.

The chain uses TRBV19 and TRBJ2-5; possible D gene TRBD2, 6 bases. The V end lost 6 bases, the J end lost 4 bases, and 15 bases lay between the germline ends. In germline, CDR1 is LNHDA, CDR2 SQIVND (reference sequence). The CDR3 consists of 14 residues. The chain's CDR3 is CASSPLGGGETQYF. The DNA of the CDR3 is TGTGCCAGTAGCCCGTTGGGGGGAGGAGAGACCCAGTACTTC.

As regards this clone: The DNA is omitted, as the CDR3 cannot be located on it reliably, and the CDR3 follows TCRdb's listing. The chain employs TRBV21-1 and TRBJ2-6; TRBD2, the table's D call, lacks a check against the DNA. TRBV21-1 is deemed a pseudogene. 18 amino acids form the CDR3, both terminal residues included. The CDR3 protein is CASSKAVGSGSGANVLTF.

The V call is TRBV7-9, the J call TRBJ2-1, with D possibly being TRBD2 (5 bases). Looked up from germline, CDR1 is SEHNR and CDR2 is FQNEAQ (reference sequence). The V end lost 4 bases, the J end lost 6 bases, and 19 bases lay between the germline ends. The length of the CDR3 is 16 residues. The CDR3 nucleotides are TGTGCCAGCAGCTCCATCAATACGGGGTCGGGCAATGAGCAGTTCTTC. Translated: CASSSINTGSGNEQFF.

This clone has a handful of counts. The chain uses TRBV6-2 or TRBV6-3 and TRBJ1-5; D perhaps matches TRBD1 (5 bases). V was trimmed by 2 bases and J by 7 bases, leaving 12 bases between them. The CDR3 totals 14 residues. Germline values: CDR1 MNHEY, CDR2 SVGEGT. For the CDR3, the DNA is TGTGCCAGCAGTTACATGCAGGGAGGACAGCCCCAGCATTTT. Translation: CASSYMQGGQPQHF.

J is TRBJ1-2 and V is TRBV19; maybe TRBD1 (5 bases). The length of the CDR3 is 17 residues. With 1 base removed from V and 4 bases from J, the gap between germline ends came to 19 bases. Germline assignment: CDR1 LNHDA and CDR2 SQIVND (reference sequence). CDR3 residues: CASSIAANNRLSYGYTF. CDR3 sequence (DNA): TGTGCCAGTAGTATAGCGGCTAATAACAGGCTTTCCTATGGCTACACCTTC.

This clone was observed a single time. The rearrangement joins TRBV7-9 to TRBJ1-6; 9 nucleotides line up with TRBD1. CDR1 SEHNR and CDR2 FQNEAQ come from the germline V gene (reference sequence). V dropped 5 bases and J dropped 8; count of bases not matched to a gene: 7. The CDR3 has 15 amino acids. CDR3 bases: TGTGCCAGCAGCGCCCGACAGGGGGAACATTCACCCCTCCACTTT. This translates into CASSARQGEHSPLHF.

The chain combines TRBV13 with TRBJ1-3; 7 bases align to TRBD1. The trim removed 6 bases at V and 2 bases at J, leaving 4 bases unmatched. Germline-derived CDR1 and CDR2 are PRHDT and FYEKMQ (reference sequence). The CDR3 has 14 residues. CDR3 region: CASRAGTAGNTIYF. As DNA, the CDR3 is TGTGCCAGCAGGGCGGGGACAGCTGGAAACACCATATATTTT.

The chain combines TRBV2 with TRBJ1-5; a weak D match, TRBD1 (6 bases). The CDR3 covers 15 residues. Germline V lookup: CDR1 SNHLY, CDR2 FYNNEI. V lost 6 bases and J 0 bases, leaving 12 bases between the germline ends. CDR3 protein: CASSVDSHSNQPQHF. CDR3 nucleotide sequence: TGTGCCAGCAGCGTGGACAGTCATAGCAATCAGCCCCAGCATTTT.

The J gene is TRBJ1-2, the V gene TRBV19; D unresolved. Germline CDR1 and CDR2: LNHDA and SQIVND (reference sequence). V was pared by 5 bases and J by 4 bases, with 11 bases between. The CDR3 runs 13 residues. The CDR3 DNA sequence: TGTGCCAGTAGTCCGGGGTTCGGCTATGGCTACACCTTC. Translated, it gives CASSPGFGYGYTF.

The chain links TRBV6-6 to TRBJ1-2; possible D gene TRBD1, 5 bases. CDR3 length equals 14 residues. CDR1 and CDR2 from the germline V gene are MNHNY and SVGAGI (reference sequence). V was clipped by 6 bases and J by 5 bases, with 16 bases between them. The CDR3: CASRRDSEEYGYTF. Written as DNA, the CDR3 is TGTGCCAGCAGACGCGACAGTGAGGAATATGGCTACACCTTC.

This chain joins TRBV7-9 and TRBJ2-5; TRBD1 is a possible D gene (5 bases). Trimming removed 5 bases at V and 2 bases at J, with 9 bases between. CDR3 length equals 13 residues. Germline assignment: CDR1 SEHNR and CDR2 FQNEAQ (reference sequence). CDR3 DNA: TGTGCCAGCAGCCAGGGTCGGCAAGAGACCCAGTACTTC. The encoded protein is CASSQGRQETQYF.

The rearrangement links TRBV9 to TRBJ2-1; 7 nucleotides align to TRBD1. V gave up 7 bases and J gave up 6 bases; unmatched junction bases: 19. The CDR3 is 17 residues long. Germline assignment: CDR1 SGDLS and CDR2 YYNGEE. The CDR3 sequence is CASQKGAVEWPGNEQFF. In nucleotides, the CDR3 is TGTGCCAGCCAGAAGGGGGCAGTTGAATGGCCGGGCAATGAGCAGTTCTTC.

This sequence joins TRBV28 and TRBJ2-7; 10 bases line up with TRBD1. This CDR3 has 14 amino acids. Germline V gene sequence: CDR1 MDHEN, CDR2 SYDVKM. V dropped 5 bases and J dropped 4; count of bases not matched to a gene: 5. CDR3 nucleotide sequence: TGTGCCAGCAGTGCGACAGGGGGCTCATACGAGCAGTACTTC. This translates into CASSATGGSYEQYF.

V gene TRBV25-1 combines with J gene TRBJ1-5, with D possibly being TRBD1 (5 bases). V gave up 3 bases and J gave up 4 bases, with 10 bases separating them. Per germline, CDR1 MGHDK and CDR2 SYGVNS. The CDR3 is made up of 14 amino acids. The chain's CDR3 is CASSEGNRNQPQHF. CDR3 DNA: TGTGCCAGCAGTGAGGGGAACAGGAATCAGCCCCAGCATTTT.

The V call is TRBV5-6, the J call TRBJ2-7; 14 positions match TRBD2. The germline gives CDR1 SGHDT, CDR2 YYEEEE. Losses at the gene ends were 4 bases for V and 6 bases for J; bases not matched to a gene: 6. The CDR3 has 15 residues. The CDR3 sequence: CASSTRLAGGFEQYF. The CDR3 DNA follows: TGTGCCAGCAGCACAAGACTAGCGGGGGGGTTCGAGCAGTACTTC.

The DNA of the CDR3 is TGTGCCAGCTCACTTCCAGGGTCCGCTGAGCAGTTCTTC. It yields the protein CASSLPGSAEQFF. The rearrangement joins TRBV18 to TRBJ2-1; TRBD1 might be the D (5 bases). Germline CDR1 reads KGHSH; CDR2 reads LQKENI. V was trimmed by 4 bases and J by 9 bases, leaving 13 bases between them. CDR3 length: 13 residues. Together with reference TRBV18 and TRBJ2-1, the CDR3 gives the full variable domain: NAGVMQNPRHLVRRRGQEARLRCSPMKGHSHVYWYRQLPEEGLKFMVYLQKENIIDESGMPKERFSAEFPKEGPSILRIQQVVRGDSAAYFCASSLPGSAEQFFGPGTRLTVL.

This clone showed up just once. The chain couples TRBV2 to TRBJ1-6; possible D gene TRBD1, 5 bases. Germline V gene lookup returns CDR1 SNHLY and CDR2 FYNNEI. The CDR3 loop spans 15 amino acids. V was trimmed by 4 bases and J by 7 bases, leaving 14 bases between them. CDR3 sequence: CASSGQGGPNSPLHF. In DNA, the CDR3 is TGTGCCAGCAGTGGGCAGGGAGGACCAAATTCACCCCTCCACTTT.

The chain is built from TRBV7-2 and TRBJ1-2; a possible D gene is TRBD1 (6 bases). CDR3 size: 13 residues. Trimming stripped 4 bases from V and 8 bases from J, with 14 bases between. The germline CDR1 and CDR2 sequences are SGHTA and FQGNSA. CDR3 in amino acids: CASSSYRAAGYTF. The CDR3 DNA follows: TGTGCCAGCAGCTCGTACAGGGCCGCGGGCTACACCTTC.

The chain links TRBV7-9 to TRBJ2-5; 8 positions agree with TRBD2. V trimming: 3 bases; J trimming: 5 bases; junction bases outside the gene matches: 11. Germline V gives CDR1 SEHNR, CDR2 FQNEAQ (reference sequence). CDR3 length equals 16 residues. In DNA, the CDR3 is TGTGCCAGCAGCTTTCGGGGAGCGGGGGTGCTCGAGACCCAGTACTTC. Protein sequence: CASSFRGAGVLETQYF.

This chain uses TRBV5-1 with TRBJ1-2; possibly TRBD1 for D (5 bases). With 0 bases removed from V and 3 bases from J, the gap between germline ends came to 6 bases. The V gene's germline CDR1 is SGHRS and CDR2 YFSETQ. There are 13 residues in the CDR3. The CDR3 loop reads CASSLGGYYGYTF. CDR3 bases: TGCGCCAGCAGCTTGGGGGGCTACTATGGCTACACCTTC.

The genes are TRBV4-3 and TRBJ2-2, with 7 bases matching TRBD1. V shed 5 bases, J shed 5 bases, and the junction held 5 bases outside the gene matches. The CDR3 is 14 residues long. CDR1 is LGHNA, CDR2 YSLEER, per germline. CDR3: CASSRQGETGELFF. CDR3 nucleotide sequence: TGCGCCAGCAGCAGACAGGGAGAAACCGGGGAGCTGTTTTTT.

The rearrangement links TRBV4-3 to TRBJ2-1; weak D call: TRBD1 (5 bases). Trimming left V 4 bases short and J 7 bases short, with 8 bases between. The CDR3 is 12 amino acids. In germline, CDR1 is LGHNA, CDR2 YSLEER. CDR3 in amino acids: CASSPAGNEQFF. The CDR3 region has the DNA TGCGCCAGCAGCCCTGCAGGGAATGAGCAGTTCTTC.

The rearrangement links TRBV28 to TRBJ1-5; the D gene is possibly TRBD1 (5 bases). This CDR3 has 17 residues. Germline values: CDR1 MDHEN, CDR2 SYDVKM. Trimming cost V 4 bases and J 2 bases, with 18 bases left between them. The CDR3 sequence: CASSYWDEGRRNQPQHF. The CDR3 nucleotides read TGTGCCAGCAGTTATTGGGATGAGGGGAGGCGCAATCAGCCCCAGCATTTT.

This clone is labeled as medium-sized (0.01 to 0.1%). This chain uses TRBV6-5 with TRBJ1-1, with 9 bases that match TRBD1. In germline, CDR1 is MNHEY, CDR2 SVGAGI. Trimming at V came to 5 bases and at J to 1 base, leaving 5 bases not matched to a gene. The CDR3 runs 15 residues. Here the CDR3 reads CASSPKTGGNTEAFF. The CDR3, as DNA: TGTGCCAGCAGTCCAAAGACAGGGGGGAACACTGAAGCTTTCTTT.

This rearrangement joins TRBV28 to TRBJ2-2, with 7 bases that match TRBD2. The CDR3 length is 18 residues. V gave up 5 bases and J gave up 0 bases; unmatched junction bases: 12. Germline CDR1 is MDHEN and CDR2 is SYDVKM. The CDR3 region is CASSPRPGLTTNTGELFF. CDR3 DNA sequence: TGTGCCAGCAGTCCTCGACCGGGACTAACGACGAACACCGGGGAGCTGTTTTTT.